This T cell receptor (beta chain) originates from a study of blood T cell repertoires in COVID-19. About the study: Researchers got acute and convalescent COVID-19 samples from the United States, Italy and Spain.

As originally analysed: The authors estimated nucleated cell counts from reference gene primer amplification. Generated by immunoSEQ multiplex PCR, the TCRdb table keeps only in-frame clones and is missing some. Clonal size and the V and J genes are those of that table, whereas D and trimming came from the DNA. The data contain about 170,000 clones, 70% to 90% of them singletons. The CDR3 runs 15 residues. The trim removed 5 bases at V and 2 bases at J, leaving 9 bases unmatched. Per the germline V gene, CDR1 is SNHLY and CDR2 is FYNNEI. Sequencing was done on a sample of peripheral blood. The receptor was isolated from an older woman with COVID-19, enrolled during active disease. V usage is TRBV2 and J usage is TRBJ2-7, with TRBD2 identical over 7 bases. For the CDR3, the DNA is TGTGCCAGCAGTTCAAGTCTAGCGGCACCCTACGAGCAGTACTTC. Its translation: CASSSSLAAPYEQYF.